The 21 T cell receptor beta chains below all came from one sample that was sequenced in a study of vaccination and CD4 T cells after COVID-19. Treatment here: roughly 10-day PBMC culture with coronavirus spike peptide pools or control peptides (ViraFEST assay). The Oncomine TCR Beta short-read assay sequenced DNA from cultured CD4+ T cells. TCRdb reprocessed the PCR reads via MiXCR and lists one record per CDR3 protein. The data show 20,000 to 25,000 distinct CDR3 sequences, approximately 44% seen once. These TCRs' antigens remain unknown. Specimen: CD4+ T cells from blood, cultured in vitro, collected before SARS-CoV-2 vaccination. Source of these receptors: a human donor who received a COVID-19 vaccine.

V is TRBV6-1 and J is TRBJ2-2; TRBD1 might be the D (7 bases). The germline V and J ends were trimmed by 6 bases and 8 bases, with 13 bases remaining between them. CDR1 and CDR2 (germline): MNHNS, SASEGT. The CDR3 consists of 13 residues. CDR3 sequence (DNA): TGTGCCAGCAGGCAGGGGGGAGAAGGGGAGCTGTTTTTT. This codes for CASRQGGEGELFF.

This clonotype was counted between two and nine times. The J gene is TRBJ1-1, the V gene TRBV6-5, with no clear D. Germline CDR1 reads MNHEY; CDR2 reads SVGAGI. The CDR3 length is 16 residues. The ends were cut back, 0 bases at V and 0 bases at J, with 11 bases in the middle. The CDR3 here is CASSYSGPALNTEAFF. Here the CDR3 DNA reads TGTGCCAGCAGTTACTCAGGGCCAGCTTTGAACACTGAAGCTTTCTTT.

This clonotype occurred once. CDR3 amino acids: CASSLGSNEQFF. CDR3 nucleotide sequence: TGTGCCAGCAGCTTAGGTTCCAATGAGCAGTTCTTC. The chain combines TRBV7-6 with TRBJ2-1; D not certain. Germline V lookup: CDR1 SGHVS, CDR2 FNYEAQ. The ends were cut back, 1 base at V and 6 bases at J, with 4 bases in the middle. The CDR3 contains 12 residues.

The rearrangement links TRBV6-1 to TRBJ1-1; D ambiguous. This CDR3 is 12 amino acids long. The V end was cut by 6 bases, the J end by 5 bases, with 10 bases between. Germline loops: CDR1 MNHNS, CDR2 SASEGT. This CDR3 is CASREYGTEAFF. In DNA, the CDR3 is TGTGCCAGCAGGGAATACGGGACTGAAGCTTTCTTT.

This clonotype was seen more than once but under ten times. The CDR3 coding sequence is TGTGCCAGCAGTGAAGGAGGGGGCGTTACTGAAGCTTTCTTT. Its protein product is CASSEGGGVTEAFF. The chain joins TRBV25-1 to TRBJ1-1; TRBD1 matches at 7 bases. This CDR3 is 14 amino acids long. Germline CDR1 reads MGHDK; CDR2 reads SYGVNS. V shed 2 bases and J 5 bases; nucleotides not matched to a gene: 5. The entire variable domain, with the rest obtained from reference TRBV25-1 and TRBJ1-1, is as follows: EADIYQTPRYLVIGTGKKITLECSQTMGHDKMYWYQQDPGMELHLIHYSYGVNSTEKGDLSSESTVSRIRTEHFPLTLESARPSHTSQYLCASSEGGGVTEAFFGQGTRLTVV.

This chain uses TRBV29-1 with TRBJ1-5, with D possibly matching TRBD1 (5 bases). This CDR3 is 12 amino acids long. The ends were cut back, 7 bases at V and 7 bases at J, with 14 bases in the middle. Germline-derived CDR1 and CDR2 are SQVTM and ANQGSEA. The CDR3 DNA is TGCAGCGCGGTGTGGGGCGGGCAGCCCCAGCATTTT. The encoded protein is CSAVWGGQPQHF.

This chain links TRBV25-1 with TRBJ1-4, with D possibly being TRBD1 (6 bases). This CDR3 has 17 amino acids. Germline assignment: CDR1 MGHDK and CDR2 SYGVNS. V was shortened by 1 base and J by 9 bases, with 21 bases between the two germline ends. For the CDR3, the DNA is TGTGCCAGCAGTGAATCCGGGGGCGGCGGAGGTGGGAAAAAACTGTTTTTT. Its translation: CASSESGGGGGGKKLFF.

The rearrangement joins TRBV24-1 to TRBJ2-2; D possibly corresponds to TRBD1 (5 bases). The length of the CDR3 is 15 residues. The ends were cut back, 12 bases at V and 8 bases at J, with 24 bases in the middle. Germline V gene lookup returns CDR1 KGHDR and CDR2 SFDVKD. The chain's CDR3 is CASHPGGHGPGELFF. DNA for the CDR3: TGTGCCTCCCATCCAGGCGGACACGGGCCAGGGGAGCTGTTTTTT.

V and J are TRBV20-1 and TRBJ1-3; no reliable D call. The germline gives CDR1 DFQATT, CDR2 SNEGSKA (reference sequence). The V end lost 0 bases, the J end lost 0 bases, and 15 bases lay between the germline ends. This CDR3 contains 17 residues. The CDR3 coding sequence is TGCAGTGCTAGAGATATCTCGTCCGCCGACTCTGGAAACACCATATATTTT. Translation gives CSARDISSADSGNTIYF.

This sequence joins TRBV6-1 and TRBJ1-3; no firm D call. This CDR3 spans 13 amino acids. Deletions cut 6 bases from V and 0 bases from J, with 6 bases between. Germline lookup yields CDR1 MNHNS and CDR2 SASEGT. The CDR3 here is CASRPISGNTIYF. The CDR3 DNA reads as TGTGCCAGCAGGCCCATCTCTGGAAACACCATATATTTT.

This clonotype was observed a few times. The chain is built from TRBV15 and TRBJ2-3; D not resolved. Trimming pared 2 bases from V and 3 bases from J, leaving 15 bases between. From germline, CDR1 is LNHNV and CDR2 YYDKDF (reference sequence). The CDR3 covers 16 residues. CDR3 amino acids: CATSRPAAVVTDTQYF. Written as DNA, the CDR3 is TGTGCCACCAGCAGACCGGCTGCCGTAGTTACAGATACGCAGTATTTT.

The table lists this clonotype with a few counts. This chain joins TRBV6-1 and TRBJ1-2, with TRBD1 identical over 7 bases. This CDR3 contains 14 residues. Trimming took 6 bases from V and 4 from J; bases not matched to a gene: 8. CDR1 MNHNS and CDR2 SASEGT come from the germline V gene. CDR3 sequence: CASRGSGQFYGYTF. The CDR3 nucleotides are TGTGCCAGCAGGGGATCGGGACAGTTCTATGGCTACACCTTC.

This clonotype was observed a few times. CDR3 DNA: TGTGCCAGCAGTTACTCGGGGAACGAGGGGGAGCTGTTTTTT. Its translation: CASSYSGNEGELFF. The rearrangement uses TRBV6-5 and TRBJ2-2; D is ambiguous. The CDR3 is 14 amino acids. Germline CDR1 reads MNHEY; CDR2 reads SVGAGI. V gave up 0 bases and J gave up 8 bases, with 10 bases separating them.

The chain recombines TRBV10-3 with TRBJ2-1; D not resolved. Germline V CDR1 and CDR2: ENHRY, SYGVKD. The V end was cut by 6 bases, the J end by 5 bases, with 11 bases between. The CDR3 contains 13 residues. The CDR3 loop reads CAISSPKDNEQFF. Here the CDR3 DNA reads TGTGCCATCAGCTCCCCCAAGGACAATGAGCAGTTCTTC.

This clonotype was counted a few times. The rearrangement joins TRBV5-4 to TRBJ2-5; the D gene could be TRBD1 or TRBD2 (6 bases each). CDR3 length: 16 residues. CDR1 SGHNT and CDR2 YYREEE come from the germline V gene (reference sequence). V was clipped by 7 bases and J by 2 bases, with 21 bases between them. This CDR3 reads CASGNAGRGVQETQYF. CDR3 nucleotides: TGTGCCAGCGGCAATGCCGGTAGGGGGGTACAAGAGACCCAGTACTTC.

The V gene is TRBV6-5, the J gene TRBJ2-5, with D tentatively TRBD1 (6 bases). Germline values: CDR1 MNHEY, CDR2 SVGAGI. With 4 bases removed from V and 1 base from J, the gap between germline ends came to 10 bases. This CDR3 comprises 14 residues. The CDR3 region has the DNA TGTGCCAGCAGTTCCCACAGGGTCCAAGAGACCCAGTACTTC. Residues: CASSSHRVQETQYF.

This clonotype appeared once. This rearrangement joins TRBV18 to TRBJ1-1, with 8 bases identical to TRBD1. This CDR3 is built from 16 residues. Germline V gene data show CDR1 as KGHSH and CDR2 as LQKENI. Losses at the gene ends were 0 bases for V and 1 base for J; bases not matched to a gene: 4. This CDR3 is CASSPPGTGQNTEAFF. CDR3 coding DNA: TGTGCCAGCTCACCACCAGGGACAGGTCAGAACACTGAAGCTTTCTTT.

This clonotype was seen a few times. The genes are TRBV7-6 and TRBJ2-5; tentative D call: TRBD2 (6 bases). Looked up from germline, CDR1 is SGHVS and CDR2 is FNYEAQ. The ends were cut back, 4 bases at V and 10 bases at J, with 13 bases in the middle. There are 12 residues in the CDR3. The CDR3 protein is CASSSPSGVQYF. Here the CDR3 DNA reads TGTGCCAGCAGCTCTCCGTCGGGGGTCCAGTACTTC.

The gene calls are TRBV6-1 and TRBJ2-7; 8 nucleotides line up with TRBD2. V shed 5 bases, J shed 8 bases, and the junction held 14 bases outside the gene matches. The CDR3 consists of 15 residues. The germline CDR1 and CDR2 sequences are MNHNS and SASEGT. The CDR3 DNA sequence: TGTGCCAGCAGTACGGTCTCGGGGGGGGGCCTCCAGCAGTACTTC. Amino acid sequence: CASSTVSGGGLQQYF.

CDR3 amino acids: CASKPGQRNSPLHF. Here the CDR3 DNA reads TGTGCCAGCAAACCGGGACAGAGAAATTCACCCCTCCACTTT. This rearrangement joins TRBV7-2 to TRBJ1-6; 7 nucleotides match TRBD1. The V gene's germline CDR1 is SGHTA and CDR2 FQGNSA. This CDR3 has 14 amino acids. The trim removed 7 bases at V and 7 bases at J, leaving 7 bases unmatched.

The chain combines TRBV7-9 with TRBJ2-3; a weak D match, TRBD1 (6 bases). V was cut by 1 base and J by 5 bases, with 10 bases left in between. This CDR3 has 14 residues. Germline values: CDR1 SEHNR, CDR2 FQNEAQ (reference sequence). CDR3 in DNA: TGTGCCAGCAGCTTAGAGGGGGTCGGAGATACGCAGTATTTT. It codes for CASSLEGVGDTQYF. The full variable domain, completed using reference TRBV7-9 and TRBJ2-3, is DTGVSQNPRHKITKRGQNVTFRCDPISEHNRLYWYRQTLGQGPEFLTYFQNEAQLEKSRLLSDRFSAERPKGSFSTLEIQRTEQGDSAMYLCASSLEGVGDTQYFGPGTRLTVL.